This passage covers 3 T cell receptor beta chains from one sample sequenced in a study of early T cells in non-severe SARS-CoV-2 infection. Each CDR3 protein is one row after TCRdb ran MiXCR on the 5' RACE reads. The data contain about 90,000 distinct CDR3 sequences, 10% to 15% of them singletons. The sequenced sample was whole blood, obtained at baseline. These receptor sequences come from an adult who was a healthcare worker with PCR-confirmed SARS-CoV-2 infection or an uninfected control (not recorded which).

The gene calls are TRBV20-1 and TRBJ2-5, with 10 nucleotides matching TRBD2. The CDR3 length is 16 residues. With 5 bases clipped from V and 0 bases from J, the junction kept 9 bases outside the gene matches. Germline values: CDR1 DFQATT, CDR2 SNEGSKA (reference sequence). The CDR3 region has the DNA TGCAGTGCTCGGACTAGCGGAGTCTTCTACCAAGAGACCCAGTACTTC. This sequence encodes CSARTSGVFYQETQYF.

CDR3 region: CASSLGPNNEQFF. CDR3 bases: TGTGCCAGCAGCTTAGGACCAAACAATGAGCAGTTCTTC. J is TRBJ2-1 and V is TRBV7-2; D ambiguous. V was cut by 1 base and J by 5 bases, with 6 bases left in between. The CDR3 spans 13 residues. Germline V gene lookup returns CDR1 SGHTA and CDR2 FQGNSA.

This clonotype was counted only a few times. CDR3 in DNA: TGTGCCAGCAGCATGGACAGGGGCGATTCACCCCTCCACTTT. Translating it yields CASSMDRGDSPLHF. The chain carries TRBV7-9 and TRBJ1-6, with TRBD1 identical over 9 bases. The CDR3 has 14 residues. Trimming cost V 5 bases and J 8 bases; bases outside gene matches: 4. In germline, CDR1 is SEHNR, CDR2 FQNEAQ (reference sequence).